These T cell receptor beta chains were read from a single sample in a study of T cell repertoires in cytomegalovirus infection. TCRdb re-analysed the reads in MiXCR, keeping a single row per CDR3 protein. The sample has some 160,000 distinct CDR3 sequences, 17% seen once. What was sequenced was CD8+ T cells from PBMCs. All receptors derive from a human donor in good health (CMV status not recorded). Some clones in this sample may be carry-over from other donors' samples. Both conserved end residues are part of each CDR3. The size of a clone is reported for some rows only, either as once, few or many, or as a class for expanded clones.

V: TRBV3-1; size: few; CDR3: CASSQMRDRAEETQYF
V: TRBV15; size: NA; CDR3: CATSRDPDRAYNEQFF
V: TRBV6-2/TRBV6-3; size: NA; CDR3: CASSYLFLVGDQGDEQFF
V: TRBV20-1; size: NA; CDR3: CSARQRAGGGDTQYF
V: TRBV4-3; size: NA; CDR3: CASSPDINYEQYF
V: TRBV7-2; size: few; CDR3: CASSPTRPQETQYF
V: TRBV20-1; size: NA; CDR3: CSARPTGLAEHANTGELFF
V: TRBV11-2; size: NA; CDR3: CASSLDRSLAGETQYF
V: TRBV28; size: few; CDR3: CASSFGVPGGLFF
V: TRBV7-2; size: NA; CDR3: CASTPDLAVQETQYF
V: TRBV7-9; size: few; CDR3: CASSLARTTDTQYF
V: TRBV7-8; size: many; CDR3: CASSHLDRSEEDF
V: TRBV6-4; size: few; CDR3: CASSESAQGTQYF
V: TRBV7-2; size: NA; CDR3: CASSPGNGQGQETQYF
V: TRBV28; size: few; CDR3: CASSLAPLGNEQFF
V: TRBV20-1; size: NA; CDR3: CSARVWGTETYNEQFF
V: TRBV28; size: NA; CDR3: CASSARDRGYYGYTF
V: TRBV29-1; size: NA; CDR3: CSVVPVGPTDTQYF
V: TRBV28; size: few; CDR3: CASSFPPGRDNKNIQYF
V: TRBV7-8; size: few; CDR3: CASTDRVDTQYF
V: TRBV29-1; size: NA; CDR3: CSVLQGLSYEQYF
V: TRBV7-2; size: NA; CDR3: CASSTRTSELDTQYF
V: TRBV7-6; size: NA; CDR3: CASSWARGNTIYF